These T cell receptor beta chains were read from a single sample in a study of cytomegalovirus exposure and HLA in healthy donors. Sequenced by immunoSEQ multiplex PCR; TCRdb stores in-frame clones only, minus some. The sample consists of 150,000 to 200,000 clones, 70% to 80% of them appearing once. Sequences were obtained from PBMCs. The receptors were gathered from a man aged 60-69 years in good health and CMV-seronegative. CDR3s include the opening cysteine and the closing phenylalanine or tryptophan. A D gene is named only where the DNA matches it firmly. Only some rows state a clone size, as once, few, many or a class for expanded clones.

TGTGCCAGTAGGGGAACCGGGACAGGAGCCTACGAGCAGTACTTC	CASRGTGTGAYEQYF	TRBD1	15	TRBJ2-7	TRBV19	once
TGCGCCAGCAGCTTACAGGGGCTAGGGGAAAAACTGTTTTTT	CASSLQGLGEKLFF	TRBD1	14	TRBJ1-4	TRBV5-1	-
TGTGCCAGCAGCGGGGGGGGGTTCGGGAAGACCCAGTACTTC	CASSGGGFGKTQYF	TRBD2	14	TRBJ2-5	TRBV7-6	once
TGTGCCAGCAGCTTAGCGAACCAGTTTTCCCAAGAGACCCAGTACTTC	CASSLANQFSQETQYF	-	16	TRBJ2-5	TRBV7-9	-
TGTGCCAGCAGCTTAGGACGGACAGGTGGCTACAATGAGCAGTTCTTC	CASSLGRTGGYNEQFF	TRBD1	16	TRBJ2-1	TRBV5-8	-
TGTGCCAGCTCGTCTCAGGCTAACACTGAAGCTTTCTTT	CASSSQANTEAFF	-	13	TRBJ1-1	TRBV18	-
TGTGCCAGCAGCGTAGAAGGGGCTAGTTACTCCTACGAGCAGTACTTC	CASSVEGASYSYEQYF	-	16	TRBJ2-7	TRBV9	-
TGCGCCAGCAGCCAAACTAGAGACTACGAGCAGTACTTC	CASSQTRDYEQYF	-	13	TRBJ2-7	TRBV5-1	-
TGTGCCAGTAGTGGGACAGGGGAGTACGAGCAGTACTTC	CASSGTGEYEQYF	TRBD1	13	TRBJ2-7	TRBV19	-
TGCGCCAGCAGCTTGGATCAGGGTGGAGATACGCAGTATTTT	CASSLDQGGDTQYF	-	14	TRBJ2-3	TRBV5-1	-
TGCGCCAGCAGCTTGGATGCATCCCGGGAGCAGTACTTC	CASSLDASREQYF	-	13	TRBJ2-7	TRBV5-1	-
TGTGCCAGCAGCCCTAGATTGGGGCAGGGGGCTAGGCTTAATTCACCCCTCCACTTT	CASSPRLGQGARLNSPLHF	TRBD1	19	TRBJ1-6	TRBV4-2	-
TGTGCCAGCAGCGTAGCCGGGAGTCTCGATGAGCAGTTCTTC	CASSVAGSLDEQFF	-	14	TRBJ2-1	TRBV9	-
TGTGCCAGCACCGGGGTTGCCAAAAACATTCAGTACTTC	CASTGVAKNIQYF	-	13	TRBJ2-4	TRBV6-6	once
TGTGCTAGTGGTTTCAATTCTAACTATGGCTACACCTTC	CASGFNSNYGYTF	-	13	TRBJ1-2	TRBV12-5	-
TGTGCCAGCAGCTTAGCTAGGAGATACGAGCAGTACTTC	CASSLARRYEQYF	-	13	TRBJ2-7	TRBV7-8	-
TGTGCCAGCTTACGTCCGGCAGGGGGTGCGTACGAGCAGTACTTC	CASLRPAGGAYEQYF	TRBD1	15	TRBJ2-7	TRBV28	-
TGTGCCAGCAGCCTGGGACTAGCGGCCTACGAGCAGTACTTC	CASSLGLAAYEQYF	TRBD2	14	TRBJ2-7	TRBV28	-
TGTGCCAGTAGTATAGTACAGGGACAGGGGAACGAGCAGTACTTC	CASSIVQGQGNEQYF	TRBD1	15	TRBJ2-7	TRBV19	-
TGTGCCAGCAGCCAAGATTATGAACTAGCGGGAGGGCCGAGGAACGAGCAGTACTTC	CASSQDYELAGGPRNEQYF	TRBD2	19	TRBJ2-7	TRBV4-2	-
TGTGCCAGTAGTATCGACAGAAGCACAGATACGCAGTATTTT	CASSIDRSTDTQYF	-	14	TRBJ2-3	TRBV19	once
TGTGCCACCAGCAGAGACAGGGGGAAGCAGTTCTTC	CATSRDRGKQFF	TRBD1	12	TRBJ2-1	TRBV15	-
TGTGCCAGCAGTTATCTCCTAGCGGAGAACACCGGGGAGCTGTTTTTT	CASSYLLAENTGELFF	TRBD2	16	TRBJ2-2	TRBV6-5	-
TGCAGCGTCGGACAAAGCTCTGGAAACACCATATATTTT	CSVGQSSGNTIYF	-	13	TRBJ1-3	TRBV29-1	-
TGTGCCAGCAGTGAAGACGAACAGAGTACCTACGAGCAGTACTTC	CASSEDEQSTYEQYF	-	15	TRBJ2-7	TRBV2	-
TGTGCCTGGAGTGTAGCCCCAGGGGGACCCCAGCATTTT	CAWSVAPGGPQHF	TRBD1	13	TRBJ1-5	TRBV30	-
TGCGCCAGTAGGGAGATCCGAGCCTACGAGCAGTACTTC	CASREIRAYEQYF	-	13	TRBJ2-7	TRBV5-1	-
TGTGCCAGCAGGGGCCCGGGACAGGGATCGCCCTATTTCTTT	CASRGPGQGSPYFF	TRBD1	14	TRBJ1-1	TRBV28	-
TGTGCCAGCAGCCCACGAATCTCCCGTACAGGGGGGACTGGGTATGAGCAGTTCTTC	CASSPRISRTGGTGYEQFF	-	19	TRBJ2-1	TRBV21-1	-
TGCGCCAGCAGCACAACAGGGTCCAACACTGAAGCTTTCTTT	CASSTTGSNTEAFF	-	14	TRBJ1-1	TRBV5-1	-
TGTGCCAGCAGTGAATACAGGGGAGTGTCTGAAGCTTTCTTT	CASSEYRGVSEAFF	TRBD1	14	TRBJ1-1	TRBV6-1	few
TGCGCCAGCAGCGAGGGAGCCTACAATGAGCAGTTCTTC	CASSEGAYNEQFF	-	13	TRBJ2-1	TRBV4-3	few
TGTGCCAGTAGTGCTGAACAAGGACTGTGGAATGAGCAGTTCTTC	CASSAEQGLWNEQFF	-	15	TRBJ2-1	TRBV19	-
TGTGCCATCAGGGGAGCGGGAACGGATACGCAGTATTTT	CAIRGAGTDTQYF	TRBD2	13	TRBJ2-3	TRBV10-3	-
TGTGCCAGCGGTAGCGGGAGTTACGAGCAGTACTTC	CASGSGSYEQYF	TRBD2	12	TRBJ2-7	TRBV9	-
TGTGCCAGCAGCTTCACAGCCGGGACTAGCGGGACCGGGCAGTACTTC	CASSFTAGTSGTGQYF	TRBD2	16	TRBJ2-7	TRBV7-2	-
TGTGCCAGCAGTGAAAGAGGAGGGGTTGAGCAGTACTTC	CASSERGGVEQYF	-	13	TRBJ2-7	TRBV25-1	few
TGTGCCAGTAGTATTTTAAGCGGGAGTCCCTCCTACAATGAGCAGTTCTTC	CASSILSGSPSYNEQFF	TRBD2	17	TRBJ2-1	TRBV19	-
TGCGCCAGCAGCCAACAGACAGGGAAAACCTACGAGCAGTACTTC	CASSQQTGKTYEQYF	TRBD1	15	TRBJ2-7	TRBV5-1	-
TGCGCCAGCAGACCCGTACAGGGGGCTAACGAGCAGTACTTC	CASRPVQGANEQYF	TRBD1	14	TRBJ2-7	TRBV4-1	-
TGTGCCAGCAGCACCGGACTAGCGGGGACCCTCTACGAGCAGTACTTC	CASSTGLAGTLYEQYF	TRBD2	16	TRBJ2-7	TRBV28	few
TGCGCCAGCAGCTCCGGGACTACCGCAGCCTGGAGCTCCTACGAGCAGTACTTC	CASSSGTTAAWSSYEQYF	TRBD2	18	TRBJ2-7	TRBV5-1	-